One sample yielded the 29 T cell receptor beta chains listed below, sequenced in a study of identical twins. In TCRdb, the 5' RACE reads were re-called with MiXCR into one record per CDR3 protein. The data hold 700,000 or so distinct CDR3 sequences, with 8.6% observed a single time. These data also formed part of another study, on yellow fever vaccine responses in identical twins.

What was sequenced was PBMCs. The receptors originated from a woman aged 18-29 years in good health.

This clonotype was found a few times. CDR3 sequence (DNA): TGTGCCAGCAGTGCCAAGGGGGCCTCGCAGTATTTT. This sequence encodes CASSAKGASQYF. The genes are TRBV6-5 and TRBJ2-3; 7 bases are shared with TRBD1. The trim removed 5 bases at V and 10 bases at J, leaving 6 bases unmatched. Germline assignment: CDR1 MNHEY and CDR2 SVGAGI. The CDR3 contains 12 residues.

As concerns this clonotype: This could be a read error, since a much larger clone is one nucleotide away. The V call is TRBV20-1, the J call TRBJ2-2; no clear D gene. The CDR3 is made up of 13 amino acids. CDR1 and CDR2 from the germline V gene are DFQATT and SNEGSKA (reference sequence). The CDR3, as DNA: TGCAGTGCTAGGCCCTCCAACATCGGGGAGCTGTTTTTT. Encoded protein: CSARPSNIGELFF.

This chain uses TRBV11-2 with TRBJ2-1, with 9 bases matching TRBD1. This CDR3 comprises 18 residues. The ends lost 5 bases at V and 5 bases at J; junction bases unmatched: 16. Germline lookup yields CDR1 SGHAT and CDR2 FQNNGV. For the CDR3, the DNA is TGTGCCAGCAGCCCCAGGCGGGGTGGACAGGGGACGGACAATGAGCAGTTCTTC. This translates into CASSPRRGGQGTDNEQFF.

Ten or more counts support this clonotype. CDR3 coding DNA: TGCAGTGCTAGAGATTTTTTGGTCCAGCGGGAGGGACCTGAGCAGTTCTTC. Translating it yields CSARDFLVQREGPEQFF. V gene TRBV20-1 combines with J gene TRBJ2-1, with 10 nucleotides matching TRBD2. The V gene end was trimmed by 0 bases and the J gene end by 9 bases; junction bases not matched to a gene: 14. Germline CDR1 and CDR2: DFQATT and SNEGSKA (reference sequence). This CDR3 comprises 17 residues.

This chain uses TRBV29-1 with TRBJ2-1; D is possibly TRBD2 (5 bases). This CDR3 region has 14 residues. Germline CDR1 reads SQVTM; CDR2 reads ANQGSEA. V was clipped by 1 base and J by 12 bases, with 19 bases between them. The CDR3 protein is CSVEGLIGRSGQFF. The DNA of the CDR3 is TGCAGCGTTGAAGGACTAATCGGGCGGAGCGGGCAGTTCTTC.

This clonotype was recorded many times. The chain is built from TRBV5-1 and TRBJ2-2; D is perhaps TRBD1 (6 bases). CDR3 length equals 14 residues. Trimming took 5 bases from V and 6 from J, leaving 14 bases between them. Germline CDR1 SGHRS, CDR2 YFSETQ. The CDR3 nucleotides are TGCGCCAGCAGGCTGATTACAGGGCCCGGGGAGCTGTTTTTT. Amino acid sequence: CASRLITGPGELFF. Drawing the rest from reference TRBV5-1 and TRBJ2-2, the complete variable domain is KAGVTQTPRYLIKTRGQQVTLSCSPISGHRSVSWYQQTPGQGLQFLFEYFSETQRNKGNFPGRFSGRQFSNSRSEMNVSTLELGDSALYLCASRLITGPGELFFGEGSRLTVL.

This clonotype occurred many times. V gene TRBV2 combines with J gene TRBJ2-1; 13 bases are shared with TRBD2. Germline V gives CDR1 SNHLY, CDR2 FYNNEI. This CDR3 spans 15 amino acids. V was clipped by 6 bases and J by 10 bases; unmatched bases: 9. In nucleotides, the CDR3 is TGTGCCAGCAGGGCAGGACTAGCGGGGGTATTCGAGCAGTTCTTC. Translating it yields CASRAGLAGVFEQFF.

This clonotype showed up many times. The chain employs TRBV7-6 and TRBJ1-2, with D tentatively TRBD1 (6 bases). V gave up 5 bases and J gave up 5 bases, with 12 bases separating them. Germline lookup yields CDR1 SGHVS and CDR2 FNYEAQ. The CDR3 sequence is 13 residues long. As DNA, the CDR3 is TGTGCCAGCAGCGTGATGACAGGATATGGCTACACCTTC. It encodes CASSVMTGYGYTF.

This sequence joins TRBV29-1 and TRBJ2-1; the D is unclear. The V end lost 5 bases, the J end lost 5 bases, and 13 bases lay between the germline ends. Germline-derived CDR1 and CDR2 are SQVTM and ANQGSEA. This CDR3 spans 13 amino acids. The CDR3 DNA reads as TGCAGCGTTTCAAGGGATTGGGACAATGAGCAGTTCTTC. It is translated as CSVSRDWDNEQFF.

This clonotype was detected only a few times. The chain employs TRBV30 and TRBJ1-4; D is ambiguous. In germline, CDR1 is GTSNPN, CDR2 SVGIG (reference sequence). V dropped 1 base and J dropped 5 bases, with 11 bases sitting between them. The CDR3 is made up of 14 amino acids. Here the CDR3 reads CAWSGGSINEKLFF. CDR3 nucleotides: TGTGCCTGGAGTGGCGGGAGTATAAATGAAAAACTGTTTTTT. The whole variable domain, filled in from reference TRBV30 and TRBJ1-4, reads SQTIHQWPATLVQPVGSPLSLECTVEGTSNPNLYWYRQAAGRGLQLLFYSVGIGQISSEVPQNLSASRPQDRQFILSSKKLLLSDSGFYLCAWSGGSINEKLFFGSGTQLSVL.

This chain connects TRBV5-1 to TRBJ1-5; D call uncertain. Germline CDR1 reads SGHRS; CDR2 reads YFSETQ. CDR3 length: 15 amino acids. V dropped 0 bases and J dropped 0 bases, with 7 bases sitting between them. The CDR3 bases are TGCGCCAGCAGCTTGGTGAAGGATAGCAATCAGCCCCAGCATTTT. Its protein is CASSLVKDSNQPQHF.

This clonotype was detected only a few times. CDR3 DNA: TGCGCCAGCAGCTTGGGGGGAGAAAACTTTGAGCAGTTCTTC. It translates to CASSLGGENFEQFF. The chain joins TRBV5-1 to TRBJ2-1; maybe TRBD2 (5 bases). This CDR3 spans 14 amino acids. Germline-derived CDR1 and CDR2 are SGHRS and YFSETQ. Trimming left V 0 bases short and J 9 bases short, with 13 bases between.

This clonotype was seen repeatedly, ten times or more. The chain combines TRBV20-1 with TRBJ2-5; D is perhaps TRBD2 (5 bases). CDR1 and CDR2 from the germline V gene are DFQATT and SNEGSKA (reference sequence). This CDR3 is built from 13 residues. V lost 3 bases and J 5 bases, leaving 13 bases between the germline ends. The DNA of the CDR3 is TGCAGTGCTAGCCCCGGAGGTCAGGAGACCCAGTACTTC. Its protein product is CSASPGGQETQYF.

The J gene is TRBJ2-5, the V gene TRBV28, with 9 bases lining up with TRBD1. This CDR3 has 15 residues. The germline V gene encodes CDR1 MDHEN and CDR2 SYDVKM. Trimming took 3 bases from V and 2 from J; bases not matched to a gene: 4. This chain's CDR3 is CASSFTDRGQETQYF. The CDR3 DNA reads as TGTGCCAGCAGTTTCACAGACAGGGGGCAAGAGACCCAGTACTTC.

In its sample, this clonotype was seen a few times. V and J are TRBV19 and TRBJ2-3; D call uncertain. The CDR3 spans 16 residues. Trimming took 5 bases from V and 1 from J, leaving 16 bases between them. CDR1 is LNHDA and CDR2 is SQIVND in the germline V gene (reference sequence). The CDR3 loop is CASSPRRVDGTDTQYF. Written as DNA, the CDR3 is TGTGCCAGTAGTCCCAGACGAGTTGATGGCACAGATACGCAGTATTTT.

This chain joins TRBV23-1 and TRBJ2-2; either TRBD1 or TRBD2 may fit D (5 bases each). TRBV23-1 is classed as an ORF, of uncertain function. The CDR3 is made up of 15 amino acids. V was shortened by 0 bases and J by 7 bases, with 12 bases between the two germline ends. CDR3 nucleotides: TGCGCCAGCAGTCAATCGGGACCACGTTGCGGGGAGCTGTTTTTT. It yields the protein CASSQSGPRCGELFF.

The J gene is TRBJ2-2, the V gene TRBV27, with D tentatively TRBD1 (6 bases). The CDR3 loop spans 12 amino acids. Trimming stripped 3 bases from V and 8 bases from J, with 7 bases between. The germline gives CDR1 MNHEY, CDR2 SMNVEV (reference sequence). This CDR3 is CASSFRGGELFF. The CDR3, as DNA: TGTGCCAGCAGTTTTAGGGGGGGGGAGCTGTTTTTT.

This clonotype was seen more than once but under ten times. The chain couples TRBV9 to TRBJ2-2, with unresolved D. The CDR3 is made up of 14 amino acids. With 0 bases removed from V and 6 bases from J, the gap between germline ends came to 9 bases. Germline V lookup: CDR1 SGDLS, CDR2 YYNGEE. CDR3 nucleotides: TGTGCCAGCAGCGTAGTATCGGGTTCCGGGGAGCTGTTTTTT. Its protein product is CASSVVSGSGELFF.

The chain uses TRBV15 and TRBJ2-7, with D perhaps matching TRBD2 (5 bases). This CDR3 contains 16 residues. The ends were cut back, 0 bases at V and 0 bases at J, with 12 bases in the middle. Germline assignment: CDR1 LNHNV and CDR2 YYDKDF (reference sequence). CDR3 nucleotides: TGTGCCACCAGCAGAGAATCAGGAGGTAGCTCCTACGAGCAGTACTTC. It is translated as CATSRESGGSSYEQYF.

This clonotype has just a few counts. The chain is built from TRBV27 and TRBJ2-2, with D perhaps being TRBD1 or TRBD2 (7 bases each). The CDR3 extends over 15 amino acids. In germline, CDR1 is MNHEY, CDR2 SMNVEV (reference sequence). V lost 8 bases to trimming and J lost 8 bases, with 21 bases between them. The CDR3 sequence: CASGYQGGGTGELFF. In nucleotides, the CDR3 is TGTGCCAGCGGATACCAGGGGGGGGGGACTGGGGAGCTGTTTTTT.

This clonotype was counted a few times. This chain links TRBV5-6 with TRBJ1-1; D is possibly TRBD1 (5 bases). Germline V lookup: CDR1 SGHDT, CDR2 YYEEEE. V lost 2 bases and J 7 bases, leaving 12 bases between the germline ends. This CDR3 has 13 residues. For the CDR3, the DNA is TGTGCCAGCAGCTTCCGGGGGTTCCTTGAAGCTTTCTTT. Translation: CASSFRGFLEAFF.

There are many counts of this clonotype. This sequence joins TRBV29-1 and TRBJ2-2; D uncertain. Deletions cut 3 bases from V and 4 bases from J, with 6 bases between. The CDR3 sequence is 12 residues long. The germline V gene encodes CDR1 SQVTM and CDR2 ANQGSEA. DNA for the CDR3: TGCAGCGTTGAGGACCTCACCGGGGAGCTGTTTTTT. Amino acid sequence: CSVEDLTGELFF.

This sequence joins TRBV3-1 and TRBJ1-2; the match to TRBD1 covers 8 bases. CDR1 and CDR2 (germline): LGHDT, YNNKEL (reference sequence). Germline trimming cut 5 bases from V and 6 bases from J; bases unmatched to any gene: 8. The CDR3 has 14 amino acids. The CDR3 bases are TGTGCCAGCAGCTACGGGCAGGGGGCGCATGGCTACACCTTC. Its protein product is CASSYGQGAHGYTF.

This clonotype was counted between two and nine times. In DNA, the CDR3 is TGTGCCAGCAGTTTATGGGCAGGATTGCAAGAGACCCAGTACTTC. It encodes CASSLWAGLQETQYF. The chain is built from TRBV27 and TRBJ2-5; D is uncertain. CDR1 is MNHEY and CDR2 is SMNVEV in the germline V gene (reference sequence). Trimming shortened V by 1 base and J by 2 bases, and 11 bases separated the two germline ends. The length of the CDR3 is 15 residues.

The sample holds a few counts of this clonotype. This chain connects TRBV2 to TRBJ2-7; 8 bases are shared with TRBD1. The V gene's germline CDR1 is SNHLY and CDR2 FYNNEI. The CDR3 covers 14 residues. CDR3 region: CAKQGTGGGDEQYF. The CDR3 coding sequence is TGTGCGAAGCAAGGGACAGGAGGGGGCGACGAGCAGTACTTC.

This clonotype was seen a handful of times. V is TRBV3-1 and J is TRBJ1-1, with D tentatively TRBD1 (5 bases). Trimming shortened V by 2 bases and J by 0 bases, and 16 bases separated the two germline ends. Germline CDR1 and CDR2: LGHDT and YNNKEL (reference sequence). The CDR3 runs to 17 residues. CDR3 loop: CASSQIRGKTLNTEAFF. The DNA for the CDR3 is TGTGCCAGCAGCCAAATTCGGGGCAAGACATTGAACACTGAAGCTTTCTTT.

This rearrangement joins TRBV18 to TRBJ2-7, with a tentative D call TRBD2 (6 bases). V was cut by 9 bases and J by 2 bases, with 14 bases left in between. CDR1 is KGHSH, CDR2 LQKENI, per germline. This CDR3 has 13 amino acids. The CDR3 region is CARNGGGAYEQYF. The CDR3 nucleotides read TGTGCCAGAAACGGGGGTGGCGCCTACGAGCAGTACTTC. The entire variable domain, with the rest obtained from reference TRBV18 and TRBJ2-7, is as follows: NAGVMQNPRHLVRRRGQEARLRCSPMKGHSHVYWYRQLPEEGLKFMVYLQKENIIDESGMPKERFSAEFPKEGPSILRIQQVVRGDSAAYFCARNGGGAYEQYFGPGTRLTVT.

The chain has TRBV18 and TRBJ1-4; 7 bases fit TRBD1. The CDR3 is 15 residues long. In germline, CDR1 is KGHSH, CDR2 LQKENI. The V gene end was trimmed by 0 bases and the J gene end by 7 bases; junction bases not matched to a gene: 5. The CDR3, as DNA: TGTGCCAGCTCACCACCGGACAGGTTATTTGAAAAACTGTTTTTT. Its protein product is CASSPPDRLFEKLFF.

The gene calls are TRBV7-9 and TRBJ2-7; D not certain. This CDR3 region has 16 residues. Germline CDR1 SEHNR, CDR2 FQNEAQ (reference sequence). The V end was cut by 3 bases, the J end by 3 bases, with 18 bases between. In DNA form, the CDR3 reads TGTGCCAGCAGCTTTGTCACACCTGCCCTGGACTACGAGCAGTACTTC. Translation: CASSFVTPALDYEQYF.